Shown below are 4 T cell receptor beta chains from a single sample sequenced in a study of T cells in Graves' hyperthyroidism and ophthalmopathy. TCR beta CDR3 sequences were amplified from RNA transcripts. TCR CDR3 underwent first-round RT-PCR with the HTBI primer set. In TCRdb, the multiplex PCR reads were re-called with MiXCR into one record per CDR3 protein. The data hold about 400,000 distinct CDR3 sequences, with over 12% observed a single time. The sequencing input was blood. These receptor sequences come from a man aged 50 to 59 with Graves' ophthalmopathy.

For this clonotype: A read error may produce the germline difference seen at one junction end. The rearrangement joins TRBV9 to TRBJ2-7; no clear D gene. CDR3 length: 15 residues. Germline V lookup: CDR1 SGDLS, CDR2 YYNGEE. CDR3 sequence reads: CDSSVGGTKGYEQYF. The CDR3 DNA is TGTGACAGCAGCGTAGGCGGCACGAAAGGCTACGAGCAGTACTTC.

This clonotype has a handful of counts. The CDR3 nucleotides read TGCAGTGCTAGAGGTTTTGTAGCGGGAGGACAAAATGAGCAGTTCTTC. Its protein is CSARGFVAGGQNEQFF. The rearrangement links TRBV20-1 to TRBJ2-1; 10 nucleotides line up with TRBD2. In germline, CDR1 is DFQATT, CDR2 SNEGSKA (reference sequence). CDR3 length: 16 residues. Germline trimming cut 1 base from V and 7 bases from J; bases unmatched to any gene: 10.

The rearrangement joins TRBV2 to TRBJ1-3, with D perhaps TRBD1 (6 bases). Germline-derived CDR1 and CDR2 are SNHLY and FYNNEI. The CDR3 totals 14 residues. V lost 7 bases and J 4 bases, leaving 14 bases between the germline ends. The CDR3 loop reads CASTSGGSGNTIYF. As DNA, the CDR3 is TGTGCCAGCACGTCGGGGGGCTCCGGAAACACCATATATTTT.

This clonotype was counted between two and nine times. This rearrangement joins TRBV6-1 to TRBJ2-3; D is unresolved. In germline, CDR1 is MNHNS, CDR2 SASEGT. The length of the CDR3 is 14 residues. The V gene lost 2 bases and the J gene lost 2 bases, with 8 bases spanning the gap. The CDR3 spells CASSESHYTDTQYF. In DNA form, the CDR3 reads TGTGCCAGCAGTGAATCGCACTACACAGATACGCAGTATTTT.